The next 28 T cell receptor beta chains were all read from a single sample in a study. TCRdb re-called the RT-PCR reads through MiXCR, storing one row per CDR3 protein. This table has almost 700,000 distinct CDR3 sequences, more than 13% appearing once. The sample taken for sequencing was memory CD4+ T cells from blood. The receptors here all came from a female donor in good health, serving as a healthy control.

This chain joins TRBV5-6 and TRBJ1-3; perhaps TRBD1 as D (6 bases). Germline V gene sequence: CDR1 SGHDT, CDR2 YYEEEE. CDR3 length: 14 amino acids. V was shortened by 3 bases and J by 2 bases, with 9 bases between the two germline ends. CDR3 nucleotides: TGTGCCAGCAGCTGGGGGGCCGCTGGAAACACCATATATTTT. This encodes CASSWGAAGNTIYF.

This chain's CDR3 is CASMRGTSRFHEQFF. The CDR3 DNA sequence: TGTGCCAGCATGAGGGGGACTAGCCGTTTCCATGAGCAGTTCTTC. The rearrangement uses TRBV5-6 and TRBJ2-1; 9 bases are shared with TRBD2. V was pared by 6 bases and J by 8 bases, with 12 bases of the junction left unmatched. The CDR3 extends over 15 amino acids. Germline V CDR1 and CDR2: SGHDT, YYEEEE. Looking up the rest from reference TRBV5-6 and TRBJ2-1 gives the full variable domain: DAGVTQSPTHLIKTRGQQVTLRCSPKSGHDTVSWYQQALGQGPQFIFQYYEEEERQRGNFPDRFSGHQFPNYSSELNVNALLLGDSALYLCASMRGTSRFHEQFFGPGTRLTVL.

Ten or more counts support this clonotype. The rearrangement uses TRBV4-2 and TRBJ2-7; D possibly matches TRBD1 or TRBD2 (7 bases each). This CDR3 region has 17 residues. Trimming shortened V by 6 bases and J by 5 bases, and 26 bases separated the two germline ends. The germline CDR1 and CDR2 sequences are LGHNA and YNFKEQ. CDR3 loop: CASRLQGDRTSWDEQYF. The CDR3 DNA follows: TGTGCCAGCAGGCTTCAGGGGGACCGGACTAGTTGGGACGAGCAGTACTTC.

This clonotype was seen a few times. This chain uses TRBV20-1 with TRBJ2-3; possibly TRBD1 for D (6 bases). The CDR3 is 15 amino acids. Deletions cut 1 base from V and 0 bases from J, with 11 bases between. Per the germline V gene, CDR1 is DFQATT and CDR2 is SNEGSKA (reference sequence). For the CDR3, the DNA is TGCAGTGCTAGAGGGATCAGGGGAAGCACAGATACGCAGTATTTT. It translates to CSARGIRGSTDTQYF.

The V gene is TRBV11-2, the J gene TRBJ2-5, with 9 bases that match TRBD1. V gave up 5 bases and J gave up 5 bases; unmatched junction bases: 6. The CDR3 is 14 amino acids. Per the germline V gene, CDR1 is SGHAT and CDR2 is FQNNGV. CDR3 in amino acids: CASSRGQGVETQYF. In nucleotides, the CDR3 is TGTGCCAGCAGCCGGGGACAGGGAGTGGAGACCCAGTACTTC.

The J gene is TRBJ2-7, the V gene TRBV7-2, with 7 bases that match TRBD1. Germline V gene data show CDR1 as SGHTA and CDR2 as FQGNSA. The CDR3 spans 15 residues. With 3 bases clipped from V and 3 bases from J, the junction kept 8 bases outside the gene matches. As DNA, the CDR3 is TGTGCCAGCAGCTTCATCTGGGACAGTCACTACGAGCAGTACTTC. Protein product: CASSFIWDSHYEQYF.

The chain couples TRBV7-2 to TRBJ1-4, with D unclear. The CDR3 is made up of 14 amino acids. Germline V lookup: CDR1 SGHTA, CDR2 FQGNSA. The V and J ends lost 5 bases and 5 bases respectively, with 12 bases between them. In DNA, the CDR3 is TGTGCCAGCAGCCCGCAATCGTGGAATGAAAAACTGTTTTTT. Protein product: CASSPQSWNEKLFF.

The chain employs TRBV18 and TRBJ2-7; 11 nucleotides line up with TRBD2. Per germline, CDR1 KGHSH and CDR2 LQKENI. Trimming cost V 4 bases and J 2 bases; bases outside gene matches: 10. CDR3 length: 17 amino acids. The CDR3, as DNA: TGTGCCAGCTCACTAAACCCCGGGACTAGCGGCGCCTACGAGCAGTACTTC. Translating gives CASSLNPGTSGAYEQYF.

Comment on this clonotype: No conserved phenylalanine or tryptophan is present at the end of the CDR3, so a read error is the likely explanation. The chain is built from TRBV20-1 and TRBJ2-2, with D perhaps matching TRBD2 (6 bases). The CDR3 has 15 amino acids. The germline CDR1 and CDR2 sequences are DFQATT and SNEGSKA (reference sequence). Trimming took off 5 bases at V and 1 base at J, with 14 bases between the two ends. The CDR3 loop is CSAPSRGKNTGELFS. The CDR3 DNA reads TGCAGTGCTCCTTCGCGGGGCAAGAACACCGGGGAGCTGTTTTCT.

V and J are TRBV10-3 and TRBJ2-1; 11 nucleotides line up with TRBD1. The CDR3 is 15 residues long. Germline lookup yields CDR1 ENHRY and CDR2 SYGVKD. Trimming took 0 bases from V and 8 from J; bases not matched to a gene: 3. CDR3 sequence (DNA): TGTGCCATCAGTGAGTCGGACAGGGGGCACGATGAGCAGTTCTTC. Translation gives CAISESDRGHDEQFF.

V and J are TRBV20-1 and TRBJ2-1, with 14 bases identical to TRBD2. The CDR3 is 17 residues long. J was trimmed by 7 bases and V by 3 bases; bases with no gene match: 11. The germline CDR1 and CDR2 sequences are DFQATT and SNEGSKA (reference sequence). The CDR3 DNA reads TGCAGTGCTAGTCCCTCTGGGACTAGCGGGAGTATGAATGAGCAGTTCTTC. Translated: CSASPSGTSGSMNEQFF.

The rearrangement links TRBV5-1 to TRBJ1-6; D may be TRBD1 (5 bases). V was pared by 0 bases and J by 9 bases, with 13 bases between. The CDR3 loop spans 15 amino acids. Germline V gene data show CDR1 as SGHRS and CDR2 as YFSETQ. The CDR3 DNA sequence: TGCGCCAGCAGCTTGGTTCCCGGGGGACTTTCACCCCTCCACTTT. Its protein product is CASSLVPGGLSPLHF.

This clonotype was counted at least ten times. V gene TRBV6-2 or TRBV6-3 combines with J gene TRBJ2-7; D is undetermined. Germline V gives CDR1 MNHEY, CDR2 SVGEGT. Trimming pared 5 bases from V and 5 bases from J, leaving 10 bases between. The CDR3 has 12 amino acids. The chain's CDR3 is CASSPRRDEQYF. The CDR3 DNA is TGTGCCAGCAGTCCTCGAAGGGACGAGCAGTACTTC.

This clonotype was detected a few times. The V call is TRBV20-1, the J call TRBJ1-5, with D perhaps matching TRBD1 (5 bases). V lost 2 bases, J lost 5 bases, and 13 bases lay in between. The germline V gene encodes CDR1 DFQATT and CDR2 SNEGSKA (reference sequence). CDR3 size: 14 residues. This chain's CDR3 is CSARYGAGHQPQHF. CDR3 DNA: TGCAGTGCTAGATACGGGGCAGGGCATCAGCCCCAGCATTTT.

The chain links TRBV9 to TRBJ2-5, with D uncertain. Germline values: CDR1 SGDLS, CDR2 YYNGEE. The CDR3 length is 14 residues. V was pared by 2 bases and J by 6 bases, with 14 bases between. The CDR3 bases are TGTGCCAGCAGCGTTAGTGTCATGGGTCAGACCCAGTACTTC. Translating gives CASSVSVMGQTQYF.

Only a few counts were recorded for this clonotype. The rearrangement links TRBV6-5 to TRBJ2-1; D perhaps matches TRBD1 (6 bases). Trimming shortened V by 2 bases and J by 9 bases, and 11 bases separated the two germline ends. The CDR3 covers 13 residues. The germline V gene has CDR1 MNHEY and CDR2 SVGAGI. The CDR3 coding sequence is TGTGCCAGCAGTTACACTGGGACAACTGAGCAGTTCTTC. This translates into CASSYTGTTEQFF.

The gene calls are TRBV11-2 and TRBJ2-3, with D perhaps matching TRBD1 (6 bases). The CDR3 spans 16 residues. Per germline, CDR1 SGHAT and CDR2 FQNNGV. V was trimmed by 6 bases and J by 0 bases, leaving 16 bases between them. Here the CDR3 DNA reads TGTGCCAGCAGGGATTACAGGGTCGGTAGCACAGATACGCAGTATTTT. This translates into CASRDYRVGSTDTQYF.

This sequence joins TRBV9 and TRBJ2-3, with 9 bases matching TRBD2. The length of the CDR3 is 15 residues. Trimming cost V 2 bases and J 4 bases; bases outside gene matches: 5. CDR1 is SGDLS and CDR2 is YYNGEE in the germline V gene. The CDR3 DNA reads as TGTGCCAGCAGCGTTAGCGGGGGAGGATCAGATACGCAGTATTTT. Amino acid sequence: CASSVSGGGSDTQYF.

This clonotype was observed a handful of times. This chain uses TRBV7-2 with TRBJ2-7; 9 nucleotides match TRBD1. The CDR3 spans 14 residues. V was pared by 4 bases and J by 8 bases, with 9 bases of the junction left unmatched. Germline V CDR1 and CDR2: SGHTA, FQGNSA. CDR3 in DNA: TGTGCCAGCAGCTCTAACAGGGGGCTTTCGAAGCAGTACTTC. Translation: CASSSNRGLSKQYF.

The V call is TRBV5-1, the J call TRBJ1-2; maybe TRBD1 (5 bases). V lost 3 bases and J lost 3, with 12 bases in between. The CDR3 covers 14 residues. CDR1 is SGHRS and CDR2 is YFSETQ in the germline V gene. CDR3 region: CASSSQGADYGYTF. CDR3 sequence (DNA): TGCGCCAGCAGCTCCCAGGGAGCGGACTATGGCTACACCTTC.

This clonotype was found a few times. The CDR3 is CSARDPSGGQNYNEQFF. As DNA, the CDR3 is TGCAGTGCTAGAGATCCCAGCGGGGGACAAAATTACAATGAGCAGTTCTTC. The V call is TRBV20-1, the J call TRBJ2-1; 8 nucleotides match TRBD2. CDR3 length equals 17 residues. J was trimmed by 4 bases and V by 0 bases; bases with no gene match: 11. Germline lookup yields CDR1 DFQATT and CDR2 SNEGSKA (reference sequence).

The rearrangement uses TRBV4-2 and TRBJ2-1; 7 nucleotides match TRBD1. The CDR3 is 15 amino acids. V gave up 2 bases and J gave up 9 bases; unmatched junction bases: 10. Looked up from germline, CDR1 is LGHNA and CDR2 is YNFKEQ. Written as DNA, the CDR3 is TGTGCCAGCAGCCAACCGGGACAGCGGATATTTGAGCAGTTCTTC. Its protein product is CASSQPGQRIFEQFF.

In this sample, this clonotype turned up many times. The chain carries TRBV7-9 and TRBJ2-1, with D maybe TRBD2 (5 bases). The germline V gene encodes CDR1 SEHNR and CDR2 FQNEAQ (reference sequence). CDR3 length: 13 residues. This CDR3 reads CAGLVDSYNEQFF. DNA of the CDR3: TGTGCAGGACTCGTTGACTCCTACAATGAGCAGTTCTTC.

The chain is built from TRBV27 and TRBJ1-4; D uncertain. Trimming left V 4 bases short and J 4 bases short, with 10 bases between. The CDR3 is made up of 14 amino acids. Germline CDR1 and CDR2: MNHEY and SMNVEV (reference sequence). CDR3 protein: CASSYRADNEKLFF. In DNA form, the CDR3 reads TGTGCCAGCAGTTATAGGGCGGATAATGAAAAACTGTTTTTT.

The chain couples TRBV7-2 to TRBJ1-1; the D gene is possibly TRBD1 (5 bases). V lost 1 base to trimming and J lost 1 base, with 10 bases between them. The germline CDR1 and CDR2 sequences are SGHTA and FQGNSA. CDR3 length equals 15 residues. CDR3 coding DNA: TGTGCCAGCAGCTTAGGGGGGTTCGGGAACACTGAAGCTTTCTTT. It translates to CASSLGGFGNTEAFF.

The table lists this clonotype with many counts. V is TRBV20-1 and J is TRBJ2-3, with D possibly called TRBD1 or TRBD2 (5 bases each). The V end was cut by 6 bases, the J end by 5 bases, with 18 bases between. Germline CDR1 DFQATT, CDR2 SNEGSKA (reference sequence). The CDR3 contains 14 residues. CDR3 in DNA: TGCAGTGCCCCCCGAGGGGTCTACAAAGATACGCAGTATTTT. Its protein is CSAPRGVYKDTQYF.

This sequence joins TRBV29-1 and TRBJ1-2, with D perhaps TRBD1 (5 bases). The V and J ends lost 3 bases and 8 bases respectively, with 22 bases between them. The CDR3 is 15 amino acids. CDR1 is SQVTM, CDR2 ANQGSEA, per germline. DNA of the CDR3: TGCAGCGTTGACCCCCGTGGGGCGACCGACTTAGGCTACACCTTC. Translation gives CSVDPRGATDLGYTF.

The table lists this clonotype with many counts. The chain carries TRBV7-2 and TRBJ1-5; no clear D gene. CDR3 length: 15 amino acids. Trimming removed 1 base from V and 0 bases from J, with 7 bases in between. Germline loops: CDR1 SGHTA, CDR2 FQGNSA. The CDR3 loop reads CASSLGVNSNQPQHF. The CDR3 bases are TGTGCCAGCAGCTTAGGGGTTAATAGCAATCAGCCCCAGCATTTT.